This TCR beta chain was recorded in a study of cytomegalovirus exposure and HLA in healthy donors. Both 60 Vbeta primers and 13 Jbeta primers went into the PCR. Profiling relied on immunoSEQ multiplex PCR, and the TCRdb table lists in-frame clones only, not all of them. The table shows 75,000 to 90,000 clones, with 79% occurring only once. A word on this clone: Its antigen is as yet unknown.

V lost 5 bases, J lost 2 bases, and 8 bases lay in between. Germline V gives CDR1 SGHTA, CDR2 FQGNSA. The CDR3 runs 13 residues. All donors participated as healthy donors of bone marrow. Study observations and caveats: Presence/absence analyses rested on an assumption that sequencing depth was roughly uniform across donors. It has been reported that TCR beta sequences accurately predicted the HLA-A and HLA-B alleles of most subjects. A link between a missense DCLRE1C variant and TCR beta V- and J-gene trimming emerged from a later analysis.

This TCR was recovered from a middle-aged woman in good health and CMV-seropositive. Specimen: PBMCs. The rearrangement links TRBV7-2 to TRBJ2-3, with TRBD2 as a possible D gene (6 bases). CDR3 sequence: CASSPDYTDTQYF. CDR3 coding DNA: TGTGCCAGCAGCCCGGACTACACAGATACGCAGTATTTT.